This TCR beta chain was captured in a study of human thymus T cells. Method: immunoSEQ multiplex PCR; TCRdb's copy keeps in-frame clones and lacks some. This table holds more than 50,000 clones, 94% found once. CDR3 length equals 14 residues. From germline, CDR1 is SGHNT and CDR2 YYREEE (reference sequence). The V and J ends lost 3 bases and 5 bases, in that order; junction bases with no gene match: 4. V and J are TRBV5-4 and TRBJ2-3; 9 positions match TRBD2. This TCR came from a boy in the first two years of life with a congenital heart defect but otherwise immunologically healthy. Material for sequencing was blood. CDR3 DNA sequence: TGTGCCAGCAGCTCTAGCGGGACAAAAGATACGCAGTATTTT. Its translation: CASSSSGTKDTQYF.